The 27 T cell receptor beta chains in this list originate from one sample, sequenced in a study of T cell responses to AZD1222 COVID-19 vaccine. Profiling relied on immunoSEQ multiplex PCR, and the TCRdb table lists in-frame clones only, not all of them. This table has 100,000 to 150,000 clones, 70% to 90% appearing once. This specimen consisted of peripheral blood, obtained on day 0 of AZD1222 vaccination. The receptors originated from an adult in good health.

The rearrangement uses TRBV5-1 and TRBJ2-1; D is unclear. The CDR3 runs to 13 residues. The germline V and J ends were trimmed by 4 bases and 9 bases, with 14 bases remaining between them. From germline, CDR1 is SGHRS and CDR2 YFSETQ. CDR3 nucleotide sequence: TGCGCCAGCAGCCTCTTGGACCACGGTGAGCAGTTCTTC. Its translation is CASSLLDHGEQFF.

This chain uses TRBV27 with TRBJ1-2; 7 bases line up with TRBD1. The CDR3 spans 13 residues. V shed 10 bases and J 4 bases; nucleotides not matched to a gene: 9. The germline CDR1 and CDR2 sequences are MNHEY and SMNVEV (reference sequence). The CDR3: CATGGGQIYGYTF. The CDR3, as DNA: TGTGCCACAGGAGGGGGACAGATCTATGGCTACACCTTC.

The chain joins TRBV7-8 to TRBJ1-1; D unresolved. Trimming took 1 base from V and 1 from J, leaving 7 bases between them. The CDR3 totals 14 residues. CDR1 SGHVS and CDR2 FQNEAQ come from the germline V gene. The DNA for the CDR3 is TGTGCCAGCAGCTTAGTACAGTCGAACACTGAAGCTTTCTTT. It specifies CASSLVQSNTEAFF.

CDR3 sequence: CASSQGLAGRNEQFF. CDR3 in DNA: TGTGCCAGCAGCCAGGGACTAGCGGGGCGGAATGAGCAGTTCTTC. J is TRBJ2-1 and V is TRBV11-3; 13 bases fit TRBD2. The germline V gene encodes CDR1 SGHNT and CDR2 YENEEA. The V gene end was trimmed by 5 bases and the J gene end by 7 bases; junction bases not matched to a gene: 5. This CDR3 region has 15 residues. Complete variable domain (other parts from reference TRBV11-3 and TRBJ2-1): EAGVVQSPRYKIIEKKQPVAFWCNPISGHNTLYWYLQNLGQGPELLIRYENEEAVDDSQLPKDRFSAERLKGVDSTLKIQPAELGDSAVYLCASSQGLAGRNEQFFGPGTRLTVL.

This chain joins TRBV15 and TRBJ1-4; TRBD1 might be the D (6 bases). CDR1 and CDR2 from the germline V gene are LNHNV and YYDKDF (reference sequence). The length of the CDR3 is 12 residues. V lost 3 bases, J lost 11 bases, and 10 bases lay in between. The CDR3 loop is CATSRETGKLFF. CDR3 nucleotides: TGTGCCACCAGCAGGGAAACAGGGAAACTGTTTTTT. Full variable domain (outside the CDR3, taken from reference TRBV15 and TRBJ1-4): DAMVIQNPRYQVTQFGKPVTLSCSQTLNHNVMYWYQQKSSQAPKLLFHYYDKDFNNEADTPDNFQSRRPNTSFCFLDIRSPGLGDTAMYLCATSRETGKLFFGSGTQLSVL.

This sequence joins TRBV4-3 and TRBJ1-2; D call uncertain. Per the germline V gene, CDR1 is LGHNA and CDR2 is YSLEER. This CDR3 contains 14 residues. V gave up 3 bases and J gave up 0 bases, with 8 bases separating them. The CDR3 DNA is TGCGCCAGCAGCCATCCCTCGGCTAACTATGGCTACACCTTC. This gives the protein CASSHPSANYGYTF.

The V gene is TRBV6-5, the J gene TRBJ1-5; 7 nucleotides agree with TRBD1. The CDR3 has 14 amino acids. V lost 4 bases, J lost 3 bases, and 3 bases stayed unmatched. Germline CDR1 and CDR2: MNHEY and SVGAGI. The CDR3 loop is CASSLGQSNQPQHF. CDR3 DNA sequence: TGTGCCAGCAGTTTGGGACAGTCCAATCAGCCCCAGCATTTT.

This clone has a handful of counts. This chain joins TRBV5-1 and TRBJ2-7; D may be TRBD1 (6 bases). Trimming removed 0 bases at V and 2 bases at J, with 15 bases between. Germline V gene sequence: CDR1 SGHRS, CDR2 YFSETQ. The CDR3 contains 16 residues. The CDR3 DNA is TGCGCCAGCAGCTTGGGTTCGGCAGGGACAACCTACGAGCAGTACTTC. It encodes CASSLGSAGTTYEQYF.

Points on this clone: A read error is likely, as this CDR3 ends without the conserved phenylalanine or tryptophan. The DNA is omitted, as the CDR3 cannot be located on it reliably, and the CDR3 follows TCRdb's listing. The genes are TRBV20-1 and TRBJ1-1. The germline gives CDR1 DFQATT, CDR2 SNEGSKA (reference sequence). The CDR3 spans 9 residues, counting both ends. The CDR3: CSARARSVS.

This clone has a handful of counts. The chain recombines TRBV4-3 with TRBJ2-7; 10 bases align to TRBD1. With V trimmed by 2 bases and J by 4 bases, 26 bases remained unmatched. This CDR3 contains 22 residues. CDR1 LGHNA and CDR2 YSLEER come from the germline V gene. CDR3 bases: TGCGCCAGCAGCCAAAAGTGGGGCCCTCTCGTGGGACAGGGGAGGTCCATTTACGAGCAGTACTTC. Translating gives CASSQKWGPLVGQGRSIYEQYF.

This chain joins TRBV5-1 and TRBJ2-5, with 10 bases matching TRBD2. The germline gives CDR1 SGHRS, CDR2 YFSETQ. Trimming at V came to 5 bases and at J to 3 bases, leaving 4 bases not matched to a gene. The CDR3 has 14 amino acids. CDR3 residues: CASSQSGGEETQYF. As DNA, the CDR3 is TGCGCCAGCAGTCAAAGCGGGGGGGAAGAGACCCAGTACTTC. Full variable domain (rest looked up from reference TRBV5-1 and TRBJ2-5): KAGVTQTPRYLIKTRGQQVTLSCSPISGHRSVSWYQQTPGQGLQFLFEYFSETQRNKGNFPGRFSGRQFSNSRSEMNVSTLELGDSALYLCASSQSGGEETQYFGPGTRLLVL.

The genes are TRBV19 and TRBJ1-6, with D tentatively TRBD1 (5 bases). Trimming took off 6 bases at V and 5 bases at J, with 17 bases between the two ends. The CDR3 loop spans 16 amino acids. CDR1 is LNHDA, CDR2 SQIVND, per germline (reference sequence). Written as DNA, the CDR3 is TGTGCCAGTAGAGCGGGACTCCACGGGGATAATTCACCCCTCCACTTT. Residues: CASRAGLHGDNSPLHF.

The chain recombines TRBV7-6 with TRBJ2-1; 13 bases align to TRBD2. CDR1 is SGHVS and CDR2 is FNYEAQ in the germline V gene. V trimming: 5 bases; J trimming: 6 bases; junction bases outside the gene matches: 7. The CDR3 loop spans 16 amino acids. CDR3 in amino acids: CASSTSGRARVNEQFF. The DNA for the CDR3 is TGTGCCAGCAGCACTAGCGGGAGGGCCAGAGTCAATGAGCAGTTCTTC.

A few counts support this clone. This rearrangement joins TRBV12-3 or TRBV12-4 to TRBJ1-1; 7 bases match TRBD1. The CDR3 sequence is 11 residues long. V lost 5 bases to trimming and J lost 7 bases; unmatched junction nucleotides: 1. The CDR3 loop is CASSRDSEAFF. In nucleotides, the CDR3 is TGTGCCAGCAGTCGGGACAGTGAAGCTTTCTTT.

CDR3 bases: TGTGCCAGCAGTTACCTCCCTGATTCACCCCTCCACTTT. Translation gives CASSYLPDSPLHF. The chain recombines TRBV6-5 with TRBJ1-6, with D unclear. The CDR3 covers 13 residues. Germline lookup yields CDR1 MNHEY and CDR2 SVGAGI. The ends were cut back, 2 bases at V and 8 bases at J, with 7 bases in the middle.

The rearrangement joins TRBV11-3 to TRBJ2-7; either TRBD1 or TRBD2 may fit D (5 bases each). The ends were cut back, 5 bases at V and 0 bases at J, with 14 bases in the middle. The CDR3 runs to 15 residues. Germline loops: CDR1 SGHNT, CDR2 YENEEA. CDR3 DNA sequence: TGTGCCAGCAGCCCCGGGACGGAATACTCCTACGAGCAGTACTTC. Its translation is CASSPGTEYSYEQYF.

This rearrangement joins TRBV19 to TRBJ1-5; 7 bases are a match to TRBD1. The CDR3 spans 13 residues. Trimming at V came to 7 bases and at J to 6 bases, leaving 6 bases not matched to a gene. Looked up from germline, CDR1 is LNHDA and CDR2 is SQIVND (reference sequence). CDR3: CASTQGSFQPQHF. The CDR3 bases are TGTGCCAGTACACAGGGGTCGTTTCAGCCCCAGCATTTT.

The chain has TRBV7-2 and TRBJ2-7; 7 positions agree with TRBD1. There are 14 residues in the CDR3. Germline CDR1 is SGHTA and CDR2 is FQGNSA. The J segment lost 4 bases and the V segment lost 2 bases, leaving 5 bases of the junction unmatched. This CDR3 is CASSLHGTAYEQYF. CDR3 nucleotides: TGTGCCAGCAGCTTACACGGGACAGCGTACGAGCAGTACTTC.

The V and J genes are TRBV18 and TRBJ1-5; 7 bases line up with TRBD1. CDR3 length equals 13 residues. Germline CDR1 KGHSH, CDR2 LQKENI. V lost 4 bases, J lost 7 bases, and 4 bases stayed unmatched. CDR3 loop: CASSLDRDQPQHF. The CDR3 region has the DNA TGTGCCAGCTCACTTGACAGGGACCAGCCCCAGCATTTT. Together with reference TRBV18 and TRBJ1-5, the CDR3 gives the full variable domain: NAGVMQNPRHLVRRRGQEARLRCSPMKGHSHVYWYRQLPEEGLKFMVYLQKENIIDESGMPKERFSAEFPKEGPSILRIQQVVRGDSAAYFCASSLDRDQPQHFGDGTRLSIL.

This clone appeared a single time. V is TRBV6-5 and J is TRBJ2-1; maybe TRBD2 (6 bases). Germline lookup yields CDR1 MNHEY and CDR2 SVGAGI. Trimming shortened V by 4 bases and J by 6 bases, and 16 bases separated the two germline ends. The CDR3 length is 15 residues. CDR3 DNA: TGTGCCAGCAGTTTCGGCGGGAAGGGTGGCAATGAGCAGTTCTTC. This codes for CASSFGGKGGNEQFF.

This clone was observed once. The chain carries TRBV5-1 and TRBJ2-5; D is uncertain. Germline assignment: CDR1 SGHRS and CDR2 YFSETQ. CDR3 length: 13 amino acids. The V gene lost 7 bases and the J gene lost 7 bases, with 17 bases spanning the gap. The CDR3 reads CASGLTLDGTQYF. The CDR3 DNA follows: TGCGCCAGCGGATTGACTCTCGATGGGACCCAGTACTTC.

V gene TRBV30 combines with J gene TRBJ2-2; 8 positions agree with TRBD1. Germline-derived CDR1 and CDR2 are GTSNPN and SVGIG (reference sequence). After removal of 1 base from V and 6 bases from J, the junction contained 4 bases not matched to a gene. The CDR3 totals 14 residues. CDR3 in DNA: TGTGCCTGGAGTGGTGACAGGGGTGCCGGGGAGCTGTTTTTT. This translates into CAWSGDRGAGELFF.

The rearrangement links TRBV27 to TRBJ1-2; 9 nucleotides agree with TRBD1. Germline loops: CDR1 MNHEY, CDR2 SMNVEV (reference sequence). The CDR3 contains 19 residues. Trimming cost V 0 bases and J 8 bases; bases outside gene matches: 19. CDR3 sequence: CASSLSSNARDRDGGGYTF. CDR3 in DNA: TGTGCCAGCAGTTTATCGTCCAACGCTCGGGACAGGGATGGGGGCGGCTACACCTTC.

Written as DNA, the CDR3 is TGCGCCAGCAGTGCGGGACAGGGGGGAAAAACCTACGAGCAGTACTTC. It is translated as CASSAGQGGKTYEQYF. V gene TRBV10-1 combines with J gene TRBJ2-7; 11 bases match TRBD1. The V gene's germline CDR1 is WNHNN and CDR2 SYGVQD (reference sequence). V shed 4 bases and J 2 bases; nucleotides not matched to a gene: 7. CDR3 length: 16 amino acids.

This chain connects TRBV27 to TRBJ1-2; a weak D match, TRBD1 (5 bases). From germline, CDR1 is MNHEY and CDR2 SMNVEV (reference sequence). The CDR3 is 15 amino acids. V lost 2 bases and J 4 bases, leaving 14 bases between the germline ends. In nucleotides, the CDR3 is TGTGCCAGCAGTTTACTCACAGGCAACTCCTATGGCTACACCTTC. It codes for CASSLLTGNSYGYTF.

Concerning this clone itself: This CDR3 is also generated by other DNA sequences in the sample. The V call is TRBV27, the J call TRBJ1-5; D is ambiguous. CDR1 MNHEY and CDR2 SMNVEV come from the germline V gene (reference sequence). Trimming pared 2 bases from V and 0 bases from J, leaving 2 bases between. The CDR3 runs 13 residues. The CDR3 DNA sequence: TGTGCCAGCAGTTTAGGTAGCAATCAGCCCCAGCATTTT. This translates into CASSLGSNQPQHF.

The chain combines TRBV6-2 or TRBV6-3 with TRBJ2-1; 12 positions agree with TRBD2. The CDR3 covers 15 residues. Per germline, CDR1 MNHEY and CDR2 SVGEGT. V lost 2 bases and J lost 8; bases outside the gene matches: 4. The CDR3 DNA follows: TGTGCCAGCAGTTACGGACTAGCGGGGCGATATGAGCAGTTCTTC. Protein product: CASSYGLAGRYEQFF.